One and the same sample provided the 25 T cell receptor beta chains below, sequenced in a study of identical twins. MiXCR, applied by TCRdb to the 5' RACE reads, yields one record per CDR3 protein. The table lists about 1.7 million distinct CDR3 sequences, more than 30% of them singletons. The sample comprised cord blood. The receptors come from a newborn girl in good health.

The CDR3: CASSQGTSGSYAGELFF. In DNA form, the CDR3 reads TGCGCCAGCAGCCAAGGTACTAGCGGGTCATACGCCGGGGAGCTGTTTTTT. The chain joins TRBV4-1 to TRBJ2-2; 9 nucleotides align to TRBD2. Germline V lookup: CDR1 MGHRA, CDR2 YSYEKL. Trimming removed 1 base from V and 6 bases from J; junction bases left unmatched: 9. This CDR3 is built from 17 residues.

This clonotype was seen a few times. The rearrangement links TRBV4-2 to TRBJ2-5, with 11 positions matching TRBD2. The CDR3 sequence is 15 residues long. The germline CDR1 and CDR2 sequences are LGHNA and YNFKEQ. V gave up 5 bases and J gave up 4 bases; unmatched junction bases: 6. This CDR3 is CASSFSGGASETQYF. In DNA form, the CDR3 reads TGTGCCAGCAGCTTTAGCGGGGGGGCCTCAGAGACCCAGTACTTC.

The chain combines TRBV20-1 with TRBJ1-6; D perhaps matches TRBD1 (5 bases). The germline V gene encodes CDR1 DFQATT and CDR2 SNEGSKA (reference sequence). Trimming took off 1 base at V and 5 bases at J, with 12 bases between the two ends. CDR3 size: 15 residues. The CDR3 DNA sequence: TGCAGTGCTAGAGTCAGGGCGGCCGATAATTCACCCCTCCACTTT. Translation gives CSARVRAADNSPLHF.

The table lists this clonotype with a few counts. CDR3 loop: CASSLEHTYNEQFF. CDR3 sequence (DNA): TGTGCCAGCAGTTTGGAACACACCTACAATGAGCAGTTCTTC. V and J are TRBV6-5 and TRBJ2-1; no definite D call. This CDR3 has 14 residues. Trimming shortened V by 4 bases and J by 2 bases, and 9 bases separated the two germline ends. CDR1 and CDR2 from the germline V gene are MNHEY and SVGAGI.

The chain combines TRBV28 with TRBJ2-1; D possibly uses TRBD1 or TRBD2 (7 bases each). Gene TRBJ2-7 matches the end of the DNA better, so the J call may be wrong. This CDR3 comprises 18 residues. In germline, CDR1 is MDHEN, CDR2 SYDVKM. As DNA, the CDR3 is TGTGCCAGCAGTTTCGACAGGGTAGGACTAGACTCCTACAATGAGCAGTACTTC. Translating gives CASSFDRVGLDSYNEQYF.

The chain combines TRBV7-9 with TRBJ1-6; D may be TRBD1 (5 bases). V was trimmed by 3 bases and J by 10 bases, leaving 13 bases between them. The length of the CDR3 is 14 residues. Per the germline V gene, CDR1 is SEHNR and CDR2 is FQNEAQ (reference sequence). CDR3 sequence reads: CASSLAAGGSPLHF. CDR3 nucleotides: TGTGCCAGCAGCTTGGCGGCTGGGGGATCACCCCTCCACTTT.

The rearrangement joins TRBV20-1 to TRBJ2-7; 7 nucleotides match TRBD1. CDR1 and CDR2 from the germline V gene are DFQATT and SNEGSKA (reference sequence). CDR3 length: 17 residues. After removal of 0 bases from V and 3 bases from J, the junction contained 14 bases not matched to a gene. CDR3 sequence reads: CSARELNRGTPVYEQYF. CDR3 in DNA: TGCAGTGCTAGAGAGTTGAACAGGGGTACCCCGGTCTACGAGCAGTACTTC.

The chain is built from TRBV6-5 and TRBJ2-5; a weak D match, TRBD2 (5 bases). The CDR3 has 15 residues. The V and J ends lost 0 bases and 11 bases respectively, with 19 bases between them. Per the germline V gene, CDR1 is MNHEY and CDR2 is SVGAGI. This chain's CDR3 is CASSYSLTRLNEQYF. The CDR3, as DNA: TGTGCCAGCAGTTACTCCCTAACTAGGCTCAATGAGCAGTACTTC.

V is TRBV7-2 and J is TRBJ2-1, with 9 bases aligning to TRBD2. Per the germline V gene, CDR1 is SGHTA and CDR2 is FQGNSA. The V segment lost 2 bases and the J segment 0 bases; nucleotides outside the gene matches: 5. The CDR3 contains 17 residues. In DNA, the CDR3 is TGTGCCAGCAGCTTACAAGGCGGGAGGGCCTCCTACAATGAGCAGTTCTTC. Translated: CASSLQGGRASYNEQFF.

Only one count was recorded for this clonotype. The V and J genes are TRBV5-1 and TRBJ2-7; 9 bases fit TRBD2. Per germline, CDR1 SGHRS and CDR2 YFSETQ. The CDR3 is 16 amino acids. V dropped 0 bases and J dropped 7; count of bases not matched to a gene: 11. CDR3: CASSLGRGLAHNEQYF. The CDR3 region has the DNA TGCGCCAGCAGCTTGGGGAGGGGACTAGCTCACAATGAGCAGTACTTC.

The chain links TRBV2 to TRBJ1-1; TRBD1 is a possible D gene (5 bases). The CDR3 is 14 amino acids. Trimming shortened V by 3 bases and J by 1 base, and 9 bases separated the two germline ends. Germline CDR1 and CDR2: SNHLY and FYNNEI. The CDR3 nucleotides are TGTGCCAGCAGTGATAACACAGGGAACACTGAAGCTTTCTTT. Residues: CASSDNTGNTEAFF.

This clonotype was seen a few times. The chain couples TRBV7-2 to TRBJ2-1; D is unclear. Trimming removed 2 bases at V and 4 bases at J, with 9 bases between. CDR1 is SGHTA, CDR2 FQGNSA, per germline. The CDR3 contains 14 residues. The CDR3 region is CASSLYVPYNEQFF. The CDR3 nucleotides read TGTGCCAGCAGCTTATATGTCCCTTACAATGAGCAGTTCTTC. Using reference TRBV7-2 and TRBJ2-1 for the parts outside the CDR3, the full variable domain is GAGVSQSPSNKVTEKGKDVELRCDPISGHTALYWYRQSLGQGLEFLIYFQGNSAPDKSGLPSDRFSAERTGGSVSTLTIQRTQQEDSAVYLCASSLYVPYNEQFFGPGTRLTVL.

The CDR3 sequence: CASSDRGQGAYEQYF. The CDR3, as DNA: TGTGCCAGCAGTGATCGGGGACAGGGGGCCTACGAGCAGTACTTC. The chain combines TRBV25-1 with TRBJ2-7, with 11 bases matching TRBD1. The CDR3 spans 15 residues. Germline CDR1 MGHDK, CDR2 SYGVNS. The junction had 3 bases not matched to a gene; V was cut back by 3 bases and J by 2 bases.

The chain recombines TRBV3-1 with TRBJ2-5; D uncertain. V lost 4 bases and J lost 11, with 17 bases in between. CDR3 length equals 13 residues. The germline gives CDR1 LGHDT, CDR2 YNNKEL (reference sequence). The CDR3 DNA reads TGTGCCAGCAGCCGAAACTTGTACAATGAGCAGTACTTC. It encodes CASSRNLYNEQYF.

The sample holds many counts of this clonotype. This chain connects TRBV4-2 to TRBJ2-7; 10 bases agree with TRBD2. Per the germline V gene, CDR1 is LGHNA and CDR2 is YNFKEQ. Unmatched junction bases numbered 3, after V lost 1 base and J lost 0 bases. CDR3 length equals 16 residues. CDR3 amino acids: CASSQVLAGGSYEQYF. Written as DNA, the CDR3 is TGTGCCAGCAGCCAAGTATTAGCGGGAGGCTCCTACGAGCAGTACTTC.

Remarks on this clonotype: One end of the junction varies from germline; a read error may be responsible. The J gene is TRBJ2-7, the V gene TRBV20-1, with D unresolved. Germline-derived CDR1 and CDR2 are DFQATT and SNEGSKA (reference sequence). CDR3 length equals 12 residues. The CDR3 DNA reads as TGCAGTGCTAGACAGATACCCTACGGGCAGTACTTC. It is translated as CSARQIPYGQYF.

This clonotype was observed a handful of times. CDR3: CASPFHRVRGNQPQHF. Here the CDR3 DNA reads TGTGCCAGTCCATTCCATCGGGTTAGGGGCAATCAGCCCCAGCATTTT. This chain connects TRBV6-1 to TRBJ1-5; D is unresolved. The CDR3 extends over 16 amino acids. V gave up 9 bases and J gave up 2 bases, with 20 bases separating them. From germline, CDR1 is MNHNS and CDR2 SASEGT.

This rearrangement joins TRBV27 to TRBJ2-2; no clear D gene. The V end lost 2 bases, the J end lost 6 bases, and 7 bases lay between the germline ends. The CDR3 is made up of 13 amino acids. Germline V gene data show CDR1 as MNHEY and CDR2 as SMNVEV (reference sequence). Here the CDR3 DNA reads TGTGCCAGCAGTTTACCGCGTTCCGGGGAGCTGTTTTTT. Translated, it gives CASSLPRSGELFF.

The J gene is TRBJ2-5, the V gene TRBV12-3 or TRBV12-4; the D gene is possibly TRBD2 (6 bases). The CDR3 contains 15 residues. V was cut by 3 bases and J by 2 bases, with 13 bases left in between. The CDR3 DNA is TGTGCCAGCAGTTTGTCCCGCGGGGCTCAAGAGACCCAGTACTTC. It specifies CASSLSRGAQETQYF.

The V call is TRBV6-5, the J call TRBJ2-7; 9 bases map to TRBD1. The CDR3 consists of 16 residues. Germline V gene sequence: CDR1 MNHEY, CDR2 SVGAGI. Trimming at V came to 6 bases and at J to 2 bases, leaving 11 bases not matched to a gene. The CDR3 protein is CASRHPSGTGTYEQYF. The CDR3, as DNA: TGTGCCAGCAGACACCCTAGTGGGACAGGGACCTACGAGCAGTACTTC.

The rearrangement uses TRBV4-1 and TRBJ2-7; the match to TRBD1 covers 10 bases. Germline V gene data show CDR1 as MGHRA and CDR2 as YSYEKL. V lost 4 bases, J lost 5 bases, and 5 bases stayed unmatched. The CDR3 sequence is 14 residues long. The CDR3 protein is CASSPRDRGHEQYF. The CDR3 DNA sequence: TGCGCCAGCAGCCCCCGGGACAGGGGCCACGAGCAGTACTTC.

This clonotype was observed at least ten times. The genes are TRBV29-1 and TRBJ1-2; the match to TRBD1 covers 7 bases. Germline V CDR1 and CDR2: SQVTM, ANQGSEA. The CDR3 is 13 residues long. Losses at the gene ends were 4 bases for V and 4 bases for J; bases not matched to a gene: 6. CDR3 sequence (DNA): TGCAGCGTTGGAGGACAGGACCTCTATGGCTACACCTTC. Its protein product is CSVGGQDLYGYTF.

The gene calls are TRBV7-8 and TRBJ2-2; 7 bases are shared with TRBD1. J lost 0 bases, V lost 5 bases, and 9 bases had no gene match. The CDR3 loop spans 17 amino acids. CDR1 is SGHVS and CDR2 is FQNEAQ in the germline V gene. This CDR3 is CASSPSRTGPNTGELFF. The CDR3 bases are TGTGCCAGCAGCCCAAGTCGGACAGGACCGAACACCGGGGAGCTGTTTTTT.

The CDR3 sequence is CSARTTSGTYNEQFF. The DNA for the CDR3 is TGCAGTGCTAGAACGACTAGCGGGACTTACAATGAGCAGTTCTTC. The gene calls are TRBV20-1 and TRBJ2-1, with 11 bases aligning to TRBD2. The CDR3 totals 15 residues. V was pared by 2 bases and J by 4 bases, with 4 bases of the junction left unmatched. Germline CDR1 reads DFQATT; CDR2 reads SNEGSKA (reference sequence).

This clonotype turned up a few times. The chain is built from TRBV19 and TRBJ2-3; 9 bases are a match to TRBD2. V lost 3 bases, J lost 4 bases, and 5 bases stayed unmatched. From germline, CDR1 is LNHDA and CDR2 SQIVND (reference sequence). The CDR3 has 15 amino acids. CDR3 region: CASSMLAGTSDTQYF. The DNA for the CDR3 is TGTGCCAGTAGTATGCTAGCGGGAACGTCAGATACGCAGTATTTT.